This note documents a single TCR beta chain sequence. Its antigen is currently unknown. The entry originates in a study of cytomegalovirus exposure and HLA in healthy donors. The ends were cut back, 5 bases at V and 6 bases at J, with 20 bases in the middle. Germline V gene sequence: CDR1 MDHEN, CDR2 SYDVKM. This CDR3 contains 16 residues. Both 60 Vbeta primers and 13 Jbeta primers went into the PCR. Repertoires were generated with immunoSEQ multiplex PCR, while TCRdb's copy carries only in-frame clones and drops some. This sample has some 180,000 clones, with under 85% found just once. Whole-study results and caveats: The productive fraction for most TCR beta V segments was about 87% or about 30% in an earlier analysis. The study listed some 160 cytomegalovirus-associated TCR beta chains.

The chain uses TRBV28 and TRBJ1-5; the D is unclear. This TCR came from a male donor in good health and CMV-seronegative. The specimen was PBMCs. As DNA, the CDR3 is TGTGCCAGCAGTCCCCCCCAGGAGGCACCTAGTCAGCCCCAGCATTTT. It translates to CASSPPQEAPSQPQHF.